The present T cell receptor (beta chain) was sequenced within a study of CD8 T cells in ankylosing spondylitis. Study outcomes and limitations: Earlier work had already found some motif variants in reactive arthritis synovial fluid and blood.

A few counts support this clonotype. Its antigen is still unknown. This CDR3 contains 15 residues. V was pared by 6 bases and J by 6 bases, with 3 bases of the junction left unmatched. Germline CDR1 reads LGHDT; CDR2 reads YNNKEL (reference sequence). Preparation of TCR beta libraries was done by quantitative 5'-RACE with molecular barcodes. TCRdb re-derived calls from the 5' RACE reads in MiXCR, one entry per CDR3 protein. Seen here are about 36,000 distinct CDR3 sequences, approximately 9.9% observed once, and the top ten hold 20%. The rearrangement joins TRBV3-1 to TRBJ2-2; 14 bases fit TRBD2. The clonotype comes from a male donor with ankylosing spondylitis. Source material: synovial fluid, either unsorted or a sorted T cell fraction (not recorded which). The CDR3 here is CASSQTSGRAGELFF. The CDR3 nucleotides read TGTGCCAGCAGTCAGACTAGCGGGAGGGCCGGGGAGCTGTTTTTT.